The clone carrying this T cell receptor beta chain appeared a few times. Its antigen is undetermined. This sample stems from a study of T-cell reconstitution after alpha-beta-depleted transplantation in children. General observations from the study: Surviving recipient cells, namely T cells and thymic progenitors, were the source of high day-60 TCRbeta diversity in some patients. T-cell numbers and diversity one year post-transplant derived largely from freshly generated T cells. After transplant, at about two months, alpha-beta T cells were reportedly derived from several hundred expanded graft clones.

The CDR3 is 16 residues long. From germline, CDR1 is SGHRS and CDR2 YFSETQ. After removal of 4 bases from V and 4 bases from J, the junction contained 9 bases not matched to a gene. The TCRbeta library incorporated unique molecular identifiers. TCRdb reprocessed the PCR reads via MiXCR and lists one record per CDR3 protein. Of under 850,000 distinct CDR3 sequences listed, around 13% were seen once; the top ten hold roughly 0.84%. The sequencing used PBMCs, collected before TCRalphabeta/CD19-depleted stem cell transplant. The receptor comes from a girl aged 2 to 10 with congenital amegakaryocytic thrombocytopenia, due to receive a stem cell transplant. The V gene is TRBV5-1, the J gene TRBJ2-2; 8 positions agree with TRBD1. The CDR3 sequence is CASSPRQGRGTGELFF. In DNA, the CDR3 is TGCGCCAGCAGCCCGCGACAGGGGCGAGGCACCGGGGAGCTGTTTTTT. Combining the CDR3 with reference TRBV5-1 and TRBJ2-2 gives the whole variable domain KAGVTQTPRYLIKTRGQQVTLSCSPISGHRSVSWYQQTPGQGLQFLFEYFSETQRNKGNFPGRFSGRQFSNSRSEMNVSTLELGDSALYLCASSPRQGRGTGELFFGEGSRLTVL.